What follows are 10 T cell receptor beta chains derived from one specimen sequenced in a study of T cell responses to AZD1222 COVID-19 vaccine. Clones were sequenced by immunoSEQ multiplex PCR, and TCRdb holds only the in-frame ones, with some missing. The table has about 100,000 clones, about 93% seen once; the top ten hold roughly 1.8%. The input for sequencing was peripheral blood, taken on day 0 of AZD1222 vaccination. The receptors were sampled from an adult in good health.

The V gene is TRBV29-1, the J gene TRBJ1-3; 10 bases are a match to TRBD1. With V trimmed by 3 bases and J by 8 bases, 7 bases remained unmatched. Looked up from germline, CDR1 is SQVTM and CDR2 is ANQGSEA. The CDR3 sequence is 14 residues long. The CDR3 loop is CSVDGTGVGDTIYF. DNA of the CDR3: TGCAGCGTTGACGGGACAGGGGTAGGGGACACCATATATTTT.

CDR3 residues: CASSNQETQYF. In DNA, the CDR3 is TGCGCCAGCAGCAACCAAGAGACCCAGTACTTC. V usage is TRBV5-1 and J usage is TRBJ2-5; unclear D gene. This CDR3 contains 11 residues. V was pared by 4 bases and J by 0 bases, with 1 base between. Germline CDR1 is SGHRS and CDR2 is YFSETQ. Full variable domain (outside the CDR3, taken from reference TRBV5-1 and TRBJ2-5): KAGVTQTPRYLIKTRGQQVTLSCSPISGHRSVSWYQQTPGQGLQFLFEYFSETQRNKGNFPGRFSGRQFSNSRSEMNVSTLELGDSALYLCASSNQETQYFGPGTRLLVL.

Note on this clone: This CDR3 is also generated by other DNA sequences in the sample. The chain recombines TRBV11-2 with TRBJ2-5, with D possibly being TRBD2 (6 bases). CDR3 length: 13 amino acids. Trimming shortened V by 1 base and J by 5 bases, and 8 bases separated the two germline ends. In germline, CDR1 is SGHAT, CDR2 FQNNGV. As DNA, the CDR3 is TGTGCCAGCAGCTTAGCGGGAGCGGAGACCCAGTACTTC. Amino acid sequence: CASSLAGAETQYF.

The V call is TRBV13, the J call TRBJ2-5; TRBD2 is a possible D gene (6 bases). The germline gives CDR1 PRHDT, CDR2 FYEKMQ (reference sequence). CDR3 length: 13 amino acids. The V and J ends lost 5 bases and 3 bases respectively, with 10 bases between them. This CDR3 is CASSPTRKETQYF. Written as DNA, the CDR3 is TGTGCCAGCAGCCCGACTAGGAAAGAGACCCAGTACTTC.

This chain uses TRBV7-2 with TRBJ2-7, with D possibly TRBD2 on 6 matching bases. The CDR3 runs to 14 residues. In germline, CDR1 is SGHTA, CDR2 FQGNSA. V shed 3 bases and J shed 3 bases, with 12 bases lying between them. This CDR3 reads CASSLGLFIYEQYF. The CDR3 DNA reads TGTGCCAGCAGCTTGGGACTGTTTATCTACGAGCAGTACTTC.

This clone was detected a few times. The chain uses TRBV5-1 and TRBJ1-2, with D possibly TRBD1 on 5 matching bases. Germline CDR1 and CDR2: SGHRS and YFSETQ. Trimming left V 3 bases short and J 2 bases short, with 11 bases between. This CDR3 spans 14 amino acids. CDR3 nucleotide sequence: TGCGCCAGCAGCTCCCCGGGGGGGAACTATGGCTACACCTTC. It translates to CASSSPGGNYGYTF.

The J gene is TRBJ2-3, the V gene TRBV5-4; 8 bases are a match to TRBD1. Trimming at V came to 4 bases and at J to 2 bases, leaving 9 bases not matched to a gene. The CDR3 length is 16 residues. The germline CDR1 and CDR2 sequences are SGHNT and YYREEE (reference sequence). CDR3 in amino acids: CASSPGQGWSTDTQYF. CDR3 sequence (DNA): TGTGCCAGCAGCCCAGGACAGGGTTGGTCCACAGATACGCAGTATTTT.

This clone was detected once. V gene TRBV28 combines with J gene TRBJ1-4, with 7 bases identical to TRBD1. The CDR3 has 13 amino acids. Looked up from germline, CDR1 is MDHEN and CDR2 is SYDVKM. V shed 3 bases and J 8 bases; nucleotides not matched to a gene: 3. The CDR3 loop reads CASSFRQGEKLFF. CDR3 DNA: TGTGCCAGCAGTTTTAGACAGGGCGAAAAACTGTTTTTT.

V gene TRBV30 combines with J gene TRBJ2-1, with TRBD1 as a possible D gene (6 bases). This CDR3 comprises 13 residues. The germline V gene has CDR1 GTSNPN and CDR2 SVGIG (reference sequence). V was cut by 0 bases and J by 8 bases, with 11 bases left in between. CDR3 residues: CAWSVGTTDEQFF. Here the CDR3 DNA reads TGTGCCTGGAGTGTGGGGACAACCGATGAGCAGTTCTTC.

This clone was detected only once. The chain joins TRBV3-1 (or the pseudogene TRBV3-2) to TRBJ1-6, with 7 bases matching TRBD1. This CDR3 comprises 18 residues. V was clipped by 5 bases and J by 5 bases; unmatched bases: 15. Germline CDR1 is LGHDT and CDR2 is YNNKEL (reference sequence). CDR3 region: CASSSPGQAQIHNSPLHF. CDR3 in DNA: TGTGCCAGCAGCTCCCCCGGACAGGCGCAAATACATAATTCACCCCTCCACTTT.